Listed here is a single TCR beta chain. Its target is not known. CDR1 is SGHRS, CDR2 YFSETQ, per germline. J was trimmed by 0 bases and V by 3 bases; bases with no gene match: 3. This CDR3 is built from 15 residues. The sample belongs to a study of shared clonotypes between healthy human individuals. Broader study findings: Represented genetic and exposure-history diversity was restricted by having few donors.

Authors' processing steps: Filtering was not the same, since immunoSEQ gave junction-only sequences without quality scores. Here immunoSEQ multiplex PCR was the method, and the copy in TCRdb shows in-frame clones only, minus some. D and trimming were read from the DNA, whereas the V and J calls and clone size are those reported in that table. The sample holds over a million clones, under 80% seen once. The chain employs TRBV5-1 and TRBJ2-1; 7 nucleotides align to TRBD2. This TCR was recovered from a man aged 18 to 29 in good health. The sequencing input was memory CD4+ T cells sorted from blood. The sample's subset: CD45RA-negative fraction. CDR3 sequence reads: CASSSGTNSYNEQFF. In DNA form, the CDR3 reads TGCGCCAGCAGCTCCGGGACTAACTCCTACAATGAGCAGTTCTTC.